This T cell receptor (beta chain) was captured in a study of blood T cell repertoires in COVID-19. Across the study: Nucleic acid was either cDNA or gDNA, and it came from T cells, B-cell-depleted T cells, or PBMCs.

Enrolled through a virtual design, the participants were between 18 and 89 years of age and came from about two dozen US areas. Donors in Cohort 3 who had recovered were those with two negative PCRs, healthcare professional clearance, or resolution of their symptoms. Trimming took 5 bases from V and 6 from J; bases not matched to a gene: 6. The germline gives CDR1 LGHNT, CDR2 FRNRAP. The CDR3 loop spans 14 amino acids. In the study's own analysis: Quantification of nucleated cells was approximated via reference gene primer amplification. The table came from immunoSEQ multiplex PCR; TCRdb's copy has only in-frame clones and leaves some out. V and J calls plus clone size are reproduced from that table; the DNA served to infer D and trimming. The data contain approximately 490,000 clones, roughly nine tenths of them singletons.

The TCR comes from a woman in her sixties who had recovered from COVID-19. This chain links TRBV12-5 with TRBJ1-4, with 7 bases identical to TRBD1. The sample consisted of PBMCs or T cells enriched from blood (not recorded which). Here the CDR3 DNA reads TGTGCTAGTGGTCGAGGGGGCGGGGATGAAAAACTGTTTTTT. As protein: CASGRGGGDEKLFF.